This is a list of T cell receptor beta chains from one sample in a study of brain metastases from non-small cell lung cancer. Some clones are missing from TCRdb's copy, which holds only in-frame ones; the method was immunoSEQ multiplex PCR. The sample holds approximately 1,400 clones, about 86% seen once. Specimen: tumor-adjacent normal tissue. The receptors derive from a donor at least 40 years old with non-small cell lung cancer. The CDR3 runs from the conserved cysteine through the conserved F or W. D genes are given only for firm matches. Only part of the rows carry a size: once, few, many, or a class if the clone is expanded.

size	J	D	V	CDR3	DNA
few	TRBJ2-5	.	TRBV28	CASSLYRVGETQYF	TGTGCCAGCAGTCTGTACAGGGTTGGAGAGACCCAGTACTTC
.	TRBJ2-2	.	TRBV7-9	CASSRPPGTNTGELFF	TGTGCCAGCAGCCGACCCCCTGGGACGAACACCGGGGAGCTGTTTTTT
.	TRBJ1-5	TRBD1	TRBV19	CASSVGQVLNQPQHF	TGTGCCAGTAGTGTCGGACAGGTCTTAAATCAGCCCCAGCATTTT
.	TRBJ1-3	.	TRBV9	CASSVEGENTIYF	TGTGCCAGCAGCGTCGAAGGGGAAAACACCATATATTTT
.	TRBJ1-5	.	TRBV15	CATSRTGQPQHF	TGTGCCACCAGCAGGACGGGGCAGCCCCAGCATTTT
.	TRBJ1-5	.	TRBV7-2	CVSTLEGNQPQHF	TGTGTCAGCACCTTAGAGGGCAATCAGCCCCAGCATTTT
.	TRBJ1-5	.	TRBV7-8	CASSTLRGKDQPQHF	TGTGCCAGCAGCACCTTGCGGGGAAAGGATCAGCCCCAGCATTTT
.	TRBJ2-7	.	TRBV7-9	CASSPDYEQYF	TGTGCCAGCAGCCCCGACTACGAGCAGTACTTC
.	TRBJ2-3	.	TRBV3-1/TRBV3-2	CASSQGTTGKDTQYF	TGTGCCAGCAGCCAAGGTACAACAGGGAAAGATACGCAGTATTTT
.	TRBJ2-1	TRBD2	TRBV19	CASSPLAGLGNEQFF	TGTGCCAGTAGCCCTCTAGCGGGCCTTGGGAATGAGCAGTTCTTC
once	TRBJ2-7	.	TRBV7-9	CASSGTGSPYEQYF	TGTGCCAGCAGCGGAACAGGGTCCCCCTACGAGCAGTACTTC
.	TRBJ1-1	.	TRBV10-3	CAISAGFEAEAFF	TGTGCCATCAGTGCAGGATTTGAGGCTGAAGCTTTCTTT
.	TRBJ2-5	TRBD2	TRBV4-1	CASSQASGRYQETQYF	TGCGCCAGCAGCCAAGCCAGCGGGAGGTATCAAGAGACCCAGTACTTC
.	TRBJ2-5	TRBD2	TRBV19	CASAGGETQYF	TGTGCCAGCGCGGGGGGGGAGACCCAGTACTTC
.	TRBJ2-7	TRBD1	TRBV15	CATSSTGQGFEQYF	TGTGCCACCAGCAGTACGGGACAGGGGTTCGAGCAGTACTTC
.	TRBJ2-7	.	TRBV30	CAWTGPSSYEQYF	TGTGCCTGGACAGGCCCGAGCTCCTACGAGCAGTACTTC
few	TRBJ1-1	.	TRBV20-1	CSASLYDTEAFF	TGCAGTGCTAGTCTATACGACACTGAAGCTTTCTTT
.	TRBJ1-2	.	TRBV6-4	CASSRDRNYGYTF	TGTGCCAGCAGTCGAGACAGGAACTATGGCTACACCTTC
.	TRBJ1-5	.	TRBV28	CASSSSLQGVGQPQHF	TGTGCCAGCAGTTCTAGCCTGCAGGGAGTTGGTCAGCCCCAGCATTTT
.	TRBJ1-3	TRBD1	TRBV3-1/TRBV3-2	CASSHPDRVSGNTIYF	TGTGCCAGCAGCCACCCTGACAGGGTGTCCGGAAACACCATATATTTT
.	TRBJ2-6	.	TRBV27	CASSLKPSGANVLTF	TGTGCCAGCAGTTTAAAGCCCTCTGGGGCCAACGTCCTGACTTTC
once	TRBJ2-7	.	TRBV3-1/TRBV3-2	CASSQAQGGSYEQYF	TGTGCCAGCAGCCAAGCACAGGGAGGGTCCTACGAGCAGTACTTC
once	TRBJ2-7	TRBD1	TRBV3-1/TRBV3-2	CASSPGQGGGEQYF	TGTGCCAGCAGCCCCGGACAGGGAGGCGGCGAGCAGTACTTC
once	TRBJ2-2	TRBD1	TRBV14	CASSVVEDRGTGELFF	TGTGCCAGCAGCGTAGTGGAGGACAGGGGCACCGGGGAGCTGTTTTTT
.	TRBJ1-2	TRBD1	TRBV2	CASSFDRVQGTYGYTF	TGTGCCAGCAGCTTCGACAGGGTGCAAGGTACCTATGGCTACACCTTC
.	TRBJ1-2	.	TRBV25-1	CASSATYGYTF	TGTGCCAGCAGTGCCACATATGGCTACACCTTC
.	TRBJ1-2	TRBD1	TRBV27	CATQFKGQGNYGYTF	TGTGCCACCCAGTTTAAGGGACAGGGAAACTATGGCTACACCTTC
.	TRBJ1-5	.	TRBV5-1	CASSINGFNQPQHF	TGCGCCAGCAGCATCAATGGATTCAATCAGCCCCAGCATTTT
once	TRBJ2-1	TRBD2	TRBV7-9	CASSRDSVAGGTEQFF	TGTGCCAGCAGCCGGGACAGTGTAGCGGGAGGCACTGAGCAGTTCTTC
.	TRBJ1-1	.	TRBV28	CASSLAAPLSTEAFF	TGTGCCAGCAGTTTAGCCGCACCGCTGAGCACTGAAGCTTTCTTT
.	TRBJ2-7	TRBD2	TRBV29-1	CSAERGGSYEQYF	TGCAGCGCTGAGCGGGGGGGTTCCTACGAGCAGTACTTC
.	TRBJ2-2	.	TRBV19	CASSIESLGAGELFF	TGTGCCAGTAGTATTGAAAGTCTTGGGGCCGGGGAGCTGTTTTTT
.	TRBJ2-1	.	TRBV14	CASSHRVYRVQFF	TGTGCCAGCAGCCACCGGGTCTACCGGGTACAGTTCTTC
.	TRBJ2-5	.	TRBV19	CASSIVGSDRETQYF	TGTGCCAGTAGTATAGTTGGATCTGATCGGGAGACCCAGTACTTC
.	TRBJ2-3	.	TRBV5-3	CARSLEGKASDTQYF	TGTGCCAGAAGCTTGGAGGGGAAAGCCTCAGATACGCAGTATTTT
.	TRBJ2-3	TRBD2	TRBV7-2	CASSLLGRAKTDTQYF	TGTGCCAGCAGCTTACTCGGGAGGGCCAAAACAGATACGCAGTATTTT
.	TRBJ2-1	.	TRBV12-3/TRBV12-4	CASSQGNNEQFF	TGTGCCAGCAGCCAAGGTAACAATGAGCAGTTCTTC
.	TRBJ2-7	TRBD1	TRBV9	CASSAIDRVDEQYF	TGTGCCAGCAGCGCTATAGACAGGGTAGACGAGCAGTACTTC
.	TRBJ2-7	.	TRBV19	CASSLPSYEQYF	TGTGCCAGTAGTCTCCCCTCCTACGAGCAGTACTTC
.	TRBJ2-1	TRBD2	TRBV3-1/TRBV3-2	CASSLTSEGYNEQFF	TGTGCCAGCAGCCTGACTAGCGAAGGATACAATGAGCAGTTCTTC
once	TRBJ1-4	.	TRBV28	CASSRANEKLFF	TGTGCCAGCAGTCGGGCCAATGAAAAACTGTTTTTT
once	TRBJ2-2	.	TRBV7-8	CASSPPAAGELFF	TGTGCCAGCAGCCCCCCCGCGGCCGGGGAGCTGTTTTTT
.	TRBJ2-5	.	TRBV7-2	CASSPPPGEETQYF	TGTGCCAGCAGCCCCCCTCCCGGAGAGGAGACCCAGTACTTC
.	TRBJ2-2	.	TRBV27	CASSLSGKSTGELFF	TGTGCCAGCAGTTTAAGCGGAAAAAGCACCGGGGAGCTGTTTTTT
.	TRBJ2-7	TRBD1	TRBV5-1	CASSLFIPGQGDEQYF	TGCGCCAGCAGCTTGTTTATCCCGGGACAGGGGGACGAGCAGTACTTC
.	TRBJ2-1	.	TRBV29-1	CSGGGDGRDSVNNEQFF	TGCAGCGGGGGCGGGGACGGCCGGGACTCAGTCAACAATGAGCAGTTCTTC
.	TRBJ2-2	TRBD2	TRBV5-6	CASSLRRASGRTGELFF	TGTGCCAGCAGCCTCAGAAGGGCTAGCGGGAGAACCGGGGAGCTGTTTTTT
.	TRBJ1-2	TRBD1	TRBV5-4	CASRTTGSGYTF	TGTGCCAGCAGGACGACAGGGTCGGGCTACACCTTC
.	TRBJ1-4	.	TRBV19	CASRRALATNEKLFF	TGTGCCAGTAGGAGGGCTCTTGCAACTAATGAAAAACTGTTTTTT
.	TRBJ1-2	.	TRBV27	CASKAGPTTYGYTF	TGTGCCAGCAAGGCAGGCCCCACCACCTATGGCTACACCTTC
.	TRBJ1-2	.	TRBV20-1	CSASGSRDIGYGYTF	TGCAGTGCTAGTGGATCCCGGGACATCGGCTATGGCTACACCTTC
.	TRBJ1-5	.	TRBV28	CASTLGTSINQPQHF	TGTGCCAGCACTTTAGGGACTTCGATCAATCAGCCCCAGCATTTT
once	TRBJ2-1	.	TRBV7-2	CASSLEVRRTNEQFF	TGTGCCAGCAGCTTAGAGGTGAGAAGAACGAATGAGCAGTTCTTC
.	TRBJ2-5	.	TRBV7-2	CASSLGLGAETQYF	TGTGCCAGCAGCTTAGGGCTGGGGGCAGAGACCCAGTACTTC
.	TRBJ2-3	.	TRBV7-9	CASSLTKDTQYF	TGTGCCAGCAGCTTAACCAAGGACACGCAGTATTTT
.	TRBJ2-1	.	TRBV7-9	CASSLRTDSYNEQFF	TGTGCCAGCAGCTTGCGGACAGACTCCTACAATGAGCAGTTCTTC
.	TRBJ2-5	TRBD1	TRBV7-9	CASSLKPGTGQETQYF	TGTGCCAGCAGCCTAAAACCGGGGACAGGACAAGAGACCCAGTACTTC
.	TRBJ2-3	.	TRBV6-6	CASSMSRTDTQYF	TGTGCCAGCAGTATGAGTAGGACAGATACGCAGTATTTT
.	TRBJ2-1	TRBD2	TRBV28	CASSFAGGLYFEQFF	TGTGCCAGCAGTTTCGCGGGAGGGCTATACTTTGAGCAGTTCTTC